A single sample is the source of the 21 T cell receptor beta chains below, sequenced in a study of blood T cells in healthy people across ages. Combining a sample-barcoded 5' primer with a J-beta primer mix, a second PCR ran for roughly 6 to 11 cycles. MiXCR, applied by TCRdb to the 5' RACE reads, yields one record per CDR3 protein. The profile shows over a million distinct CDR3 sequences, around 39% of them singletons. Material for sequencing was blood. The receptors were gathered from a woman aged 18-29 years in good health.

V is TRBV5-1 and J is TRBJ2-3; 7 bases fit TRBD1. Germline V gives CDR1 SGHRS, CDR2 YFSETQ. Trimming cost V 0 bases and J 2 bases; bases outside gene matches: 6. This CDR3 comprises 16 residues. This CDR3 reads CASSLGRGLLTDTQYF. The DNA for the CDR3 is TGCGCCAGCAGCTTGGGAAGGGGGCTCCTCACAGATACGCAGTATTTT.

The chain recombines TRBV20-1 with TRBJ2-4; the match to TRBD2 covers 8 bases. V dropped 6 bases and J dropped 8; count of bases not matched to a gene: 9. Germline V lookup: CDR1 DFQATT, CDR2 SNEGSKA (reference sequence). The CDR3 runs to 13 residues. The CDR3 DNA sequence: TGCAGTGCAAATAGCGGGGACGGATACATTCAGTACTTC. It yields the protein CSANSGDGYIQYF.

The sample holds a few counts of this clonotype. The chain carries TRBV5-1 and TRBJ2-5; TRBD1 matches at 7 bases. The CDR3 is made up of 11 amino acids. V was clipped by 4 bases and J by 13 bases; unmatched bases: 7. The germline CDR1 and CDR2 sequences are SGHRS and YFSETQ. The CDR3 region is CASSESDRAYF. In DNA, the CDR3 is TGCGCCAGCAGCGAATCCGACAGGGCGTACTTC.

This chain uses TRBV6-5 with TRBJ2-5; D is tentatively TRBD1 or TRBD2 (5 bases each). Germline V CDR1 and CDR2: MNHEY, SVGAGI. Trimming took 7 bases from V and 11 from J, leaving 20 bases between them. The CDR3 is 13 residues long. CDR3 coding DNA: TGTGCCAGCACCATGAGGGGCAGGGATGAGCAGTACTTC. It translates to CASTMRGRDEQYF.

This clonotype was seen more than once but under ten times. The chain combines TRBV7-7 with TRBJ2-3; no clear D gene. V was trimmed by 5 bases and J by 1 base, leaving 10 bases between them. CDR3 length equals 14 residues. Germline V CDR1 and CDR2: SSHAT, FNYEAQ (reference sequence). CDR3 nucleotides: TGTGCCAGCAGCGCCGCACTGGGCACAGATACGCAGTATTTT. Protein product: CASSAALGTDTQYF.

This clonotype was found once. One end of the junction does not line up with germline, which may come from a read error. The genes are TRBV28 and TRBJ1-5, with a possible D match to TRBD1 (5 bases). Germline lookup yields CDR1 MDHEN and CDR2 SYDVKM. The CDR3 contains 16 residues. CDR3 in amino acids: CASSLRDLGSNQSQHF. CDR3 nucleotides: TGTGCCAGCAGTTTACGGGACTTAGGGAGCAATCAGTCCCAGCATTTT.

CDR3 in amino acids: CASSILDRDNSPLHF. Written as DNA, the CDR3 is TGTGCCAGTAGTATACTCGACAGGGACAATTCACCCCTCCACTTT. This chain joins TRBV19 and TRBJ1-6; 7 bases map to TRBD1. Germline assignment: CDR1 LNHDA and CDR2 SQIVND (reference sequence). With 2 bases clipped from V and 7 bases from J, the junction kept 5 bases outside the gene matches. This CDR3 is built from 15 residues.

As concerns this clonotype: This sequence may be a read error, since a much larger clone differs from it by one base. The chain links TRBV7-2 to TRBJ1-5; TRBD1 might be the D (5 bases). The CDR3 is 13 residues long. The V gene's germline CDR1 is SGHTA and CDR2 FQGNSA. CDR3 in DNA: TGTGCCAGCAGCTTAGAGGACAATCTGCCCCAGCATTTT. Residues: CASSLEDNLPQHF.

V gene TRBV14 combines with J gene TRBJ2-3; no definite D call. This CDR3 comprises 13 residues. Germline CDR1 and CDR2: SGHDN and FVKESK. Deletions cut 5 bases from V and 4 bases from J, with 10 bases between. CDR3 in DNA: TGTGCCAGCAGCGTTCTAAAGCCAGATACGCAGTATTTT. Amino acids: CASSVLKPDTQYF.

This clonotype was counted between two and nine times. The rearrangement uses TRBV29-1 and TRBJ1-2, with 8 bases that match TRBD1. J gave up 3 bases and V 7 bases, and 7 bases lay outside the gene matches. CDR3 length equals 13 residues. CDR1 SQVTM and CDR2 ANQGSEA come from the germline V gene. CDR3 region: CSGTGLVDYGYTF. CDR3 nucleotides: TGCAGCGGGACAGGGCTGGTCGACTATGGCTACACCTTC.

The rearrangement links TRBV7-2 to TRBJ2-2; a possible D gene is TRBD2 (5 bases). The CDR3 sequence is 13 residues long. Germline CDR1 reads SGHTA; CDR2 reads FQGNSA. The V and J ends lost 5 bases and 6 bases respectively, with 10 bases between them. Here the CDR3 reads CASSDGMAGELFF. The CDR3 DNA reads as TGTGCCAGCAGCGACGGGATGGCCGGGGAGCTGTTTTTT.

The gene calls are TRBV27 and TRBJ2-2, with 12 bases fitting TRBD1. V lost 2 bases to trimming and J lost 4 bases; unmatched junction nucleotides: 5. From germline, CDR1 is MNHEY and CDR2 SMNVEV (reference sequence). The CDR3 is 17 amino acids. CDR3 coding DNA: TGTGCCAGCAGTTTACGGGGACAGGGGGCCATCACCGGGGAGCTGTTTTTT. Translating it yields CASSLRGQGAITGELFF.

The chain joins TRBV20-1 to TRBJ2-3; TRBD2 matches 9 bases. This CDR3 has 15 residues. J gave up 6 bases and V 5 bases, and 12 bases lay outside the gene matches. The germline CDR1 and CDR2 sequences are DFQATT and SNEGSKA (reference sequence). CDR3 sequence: CSAESGWAGGDTQYF. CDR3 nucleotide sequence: TGCAGTGCTGAATCCGGATGGGCGGGAGGGGATACGCAGTATTTT.

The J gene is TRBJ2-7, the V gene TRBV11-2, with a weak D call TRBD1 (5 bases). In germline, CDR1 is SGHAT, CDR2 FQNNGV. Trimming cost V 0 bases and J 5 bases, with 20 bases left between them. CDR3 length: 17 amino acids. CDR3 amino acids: CASSLDSLQGPIDEQYF. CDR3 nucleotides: TGTGCCAGCAGCTTAGATTCCCTGCAGGGCCCCATCGACGAGCAGTACTTC.

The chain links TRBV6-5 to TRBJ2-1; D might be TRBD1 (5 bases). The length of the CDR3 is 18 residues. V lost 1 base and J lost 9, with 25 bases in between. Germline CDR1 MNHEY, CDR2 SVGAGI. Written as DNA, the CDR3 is TGTGCCAGCAGTTACTTCGCCGTGGGGCAGGGAAGTGCCGGTGAGCAGTTCTTC. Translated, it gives CASSYFAVGQGSAGEQFF.

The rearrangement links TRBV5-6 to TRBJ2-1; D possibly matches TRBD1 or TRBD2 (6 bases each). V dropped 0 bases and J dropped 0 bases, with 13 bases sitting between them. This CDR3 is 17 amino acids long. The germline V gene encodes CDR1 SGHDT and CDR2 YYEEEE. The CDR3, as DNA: TGTGCCAGCAGCTTGGACGGGGGCTGGAGCTCCTACAATGAGCAGTTCTTC. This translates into CASSLDGGWSSYNEQFF.

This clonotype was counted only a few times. The DNA for the CDR3 is TGTGCCAGCAACCGGGAGAGCTCCTACGAGCAGTACTTC. Protein product: CASNRESSYEQYF. The V call is TRBV9, the J call TRBJ2-7, with D perhaps matching TRBD2 (6 bases). CDR1 and CDR2 from the germline V gene are SGDLS and YYNGEE. V was shortened by 6 bases and J by 0 bases, with 10 bases between the two germline ends. The CDR3 has 13 residues. Full variable domain (rest looked up from reference TRBV9 and TRBJ2-7): DSGVTQTPKHLITATGQRVTLRCSPRSGDLSVYWYQQSLDQGLQFLIQYYNGEERAKGNILERFSAQQFPDLHSELNLSSLELGDSALYFCASNRESSYEQYFGPGTRLTVT.

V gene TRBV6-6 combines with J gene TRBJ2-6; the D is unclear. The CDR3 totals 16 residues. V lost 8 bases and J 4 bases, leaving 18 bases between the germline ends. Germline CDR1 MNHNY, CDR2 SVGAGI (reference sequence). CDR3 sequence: CASLAGPAWGANVLTF. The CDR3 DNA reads TGTGCCAGCTTGGCAGGCCCGGCTTGGGGGGCCAACGTCCTGACTTTC.

The CDR3: CASSYYSGDTQYF. CDR3 nucleotides: TGTGCCAGCAGTTATTATTCAGGGGATACGCAGTATTTT. V gene TRBV6-5 combines with J gene TRBJ2-3; D perhaps matches TRBD1 (5 bases). V lost 3 bases to trimming and J lost 6 bases, with 10 bases between them. Germline loops: CDR1 MNHEY, CDR2 SVGAGI. There are 13 residues in the CDR3.

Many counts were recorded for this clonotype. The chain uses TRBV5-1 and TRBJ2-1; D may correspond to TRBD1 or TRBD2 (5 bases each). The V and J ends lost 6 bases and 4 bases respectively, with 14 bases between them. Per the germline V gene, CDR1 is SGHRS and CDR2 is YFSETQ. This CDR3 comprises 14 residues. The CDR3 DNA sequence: TGCGCCAGCACTCAGGGTGGGGGTTACAATGAGCAGTTCTTC. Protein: CASTQGGGYNEQFF.

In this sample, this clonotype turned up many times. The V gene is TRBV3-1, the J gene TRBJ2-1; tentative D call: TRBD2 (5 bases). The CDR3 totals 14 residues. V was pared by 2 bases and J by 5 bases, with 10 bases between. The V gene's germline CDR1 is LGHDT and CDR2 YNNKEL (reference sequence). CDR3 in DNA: TGTGCCAGCAGCCAACGAGACTACCACAATGAGCAGTTCTTC. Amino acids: CASSQRDYHNEQFF.